This T cell receptor beta chain was sequenced in a study of blood T cell repertoires in COVID-19. Germline CDR1 MNHEY, CDR2 SMNVEV (reference sequence). V lost 3 bases, J lost 1 base, and 9 bases lay in between. The CDR3 runs to 14 residues. The table came from immunoSEQ multiplex PCR; TCRdb's copy has only in-frame clones and leaves some out. This table has more than 350,000 clones, 87% appearing once. The sequence was obtained from a woman aged 25 to 39 with COVID-19, enrolled during active disease. Material for sequencing was peripheral blood. V gene TRBV27 combines with J gene TRBJ1-1, with D perhaps TRBD1 (6 bases). CDR3 in DNA: TGTGCCAGCAGTTTTGCAGGGGCGAACACTGAAGCTTTCTTT. This gives the protein CASSFAGANTEAFF.